The clone carrying this T cell receptor (beta chain) was counted a few times. This record comes from a study of T cells in Graves' hyperthyroidism and ophthalmopathy. Template material for amplifying TCR beta CDR3 regions consisted of RNA transcripts. The HTBI primer set was used in a first-round RT-PCR of the TCR CDR3. From the multiplex PCR reads, TCRdb called clonotypes with MiXCR, one entry per CDR3 protein. Of 300,000 to 350,000 distinct CDR3 sequences listed, roughly 17% are singletons. V was clipped by 0 bases and J by 2 bases, with 12 bases between them. CDR1 and CDR2 from the germline V gene are SGHDT and YYEEEE. This CDR3 has 16 amino acids.

The rearrangement links TRBV5-6 to TRBJ2-1; a possible D gene is TRBD2 (5 bases). The sequencing sample was made of blood. This TCR was recovered from a man aged 25 to 40 with Graves' hyperthyroidism. CDR3 protein: CASSLARGSTYNEQFF. The CDR3 DNA is TGTGCCAGCAGCTTGGCCCGAGGGAGCACCTACAATGAGCAGTTCTTC.